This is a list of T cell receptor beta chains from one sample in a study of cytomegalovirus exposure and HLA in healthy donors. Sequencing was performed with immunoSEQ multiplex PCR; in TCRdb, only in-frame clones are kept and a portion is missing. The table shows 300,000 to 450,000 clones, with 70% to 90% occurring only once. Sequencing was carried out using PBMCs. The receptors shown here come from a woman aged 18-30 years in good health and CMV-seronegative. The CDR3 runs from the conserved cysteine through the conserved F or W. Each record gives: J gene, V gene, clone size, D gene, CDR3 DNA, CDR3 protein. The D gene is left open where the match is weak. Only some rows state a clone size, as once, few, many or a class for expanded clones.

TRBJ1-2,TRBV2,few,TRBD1,TGTGCCAGCAGCGTGAACAGGGGAGGTGGCTACACCTTC,CASSVNRGGGYTF
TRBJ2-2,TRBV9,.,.,TGTGCCAGCAGCGTCGATGGGACTCCCACAACCGGGGAGCTGTTTTTT,CASSVDGTPTTGELFF
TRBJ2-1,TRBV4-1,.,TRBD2,TGCGCCAGCAGCCGCGTACCGGGACTAGCGGGAACTGAGCAGTTCTTC,CASSRVPGLAGTEQFF
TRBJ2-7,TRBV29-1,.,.,TGCAGCGTTGGATATCAGGACACATACTACGAGCAGTACTTC,CSVGYQDTYYEQYF
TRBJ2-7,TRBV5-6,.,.,TGTGCCAGCAGCCCGCAGTTCGCCGGCAGGGGTCCCTACGAGCAGTACTTC,CASSPQFAGRGPYEQYF
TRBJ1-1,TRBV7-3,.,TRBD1,TGTGCCAGCAGCTCGGTACAGGGGACTGAAGCTTTCTTT,CASSSVQGTEAFF
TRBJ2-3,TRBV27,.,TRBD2,TGTGCCAGCAGTCTGAGGACTAGCGGGAGGGCAGATACGCAGTATTTT,CASSLRTSGRADTQYF
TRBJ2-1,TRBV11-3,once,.,TGTGCCAGCAGCTTAGGTATGAATGAGCAGTTCTTC,CASSLGMNEQFF
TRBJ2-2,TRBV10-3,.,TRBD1,TGTGCCATCAGCTGGGGGACAGAGACCGGGGAGCTGTTTTTT,CAISWGTETGELFF
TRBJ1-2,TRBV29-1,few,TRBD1,TGCAGCTCCTCCCAGGGGGAGGTAGATGGCTACACCTTC,CSSSQGEVDGYTF
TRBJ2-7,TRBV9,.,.,TGTGCCAGCAGCTCCCCCGGAGGGGGACAGCGCTCCTACGAGCAGTACTTC,CASSSPGGGQRSYEQYF
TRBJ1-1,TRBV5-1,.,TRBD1,TGCGCCAGCAGCTGGGGGGACAGAGGAAACACTGAAGCTTTCTTT,CASSWGDRGNTEAFF
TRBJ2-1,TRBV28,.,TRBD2,TGTGCCAGCGGGAACCTTGAGCGGGGCGGAGAGCAGTTCTTC,CASGNLERGGEQFF
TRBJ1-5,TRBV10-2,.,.,TGCGCCAGCAGTGGCCCAGGGAACCAGCCCCAGCATTTT,CASSGPGNQPQHF
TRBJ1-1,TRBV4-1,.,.,TGCGCCAGCAGCCAAGATTGGCAGTTGAACACTGAAGCTTTCTTT,CASSQDWQLNTEAFF
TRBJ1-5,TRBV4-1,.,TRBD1,TGCGCCAGCAGCCAAACGCAGGGGGCAAGCAATCAGCCCCAGCATTTT,CASSQTQGASNQPQHF
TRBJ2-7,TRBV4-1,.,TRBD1,TGCGCCAGCAGCCAAGATCGCCTTGGGACAGGCTCCTACGAGCAGTACTTC,CASSQDRLGTGSYEQYF